Below are 5 T cell receptor beta chains sequenced from a single sample in a study of blood T cell repertoires in COVID-19. Repertoires were generated with immunoSEQ multiplex PCR, while TCRdb's copy carries only in-frame clones and drops some. The data hold 56,000 or so clones, with roughly nine tenths observed a single time. What was sequenced was peripheral blood. Every receptor here comes from a human donor in a cohort sampled during active COVID-19.

This chain links TRBV5-1 with TRBJ2-1; D gene uncertain. Between the trimmed V and J ends, which lost 4 bases and 1 base, there was a span of 6 bases. Per germline, CDR1 SGHRS and CDR2 YFSETQ. The CDR3 consists of 13 residues. CDR3 protein: CASSLTSYNEQFF. In nucleotides, the CDR3 is TGCGCCAGCAGCCTCACATCCTACAATGAGCAGTTCTTC.

V usage is TRBV7-2 and J usage is TRBJ2-5; 7 bases line up with TRBD1. The germline gives CDR1 SGHTA, CDR2 FQGNSA. This CDR3 contains 16 residues. The V and J ends lost 3 bases and 1 base, in that order; junction bases with no gene match: 8. The CDR3 region has the DNA TGTGCCAGCAGCTTGGGATGGACAGGTACCCAAGAGACCCAGTACTTC. Encoded protein: CASSLGWTGTQETQYF.

The rearrangement joins TRBV7-9 to TRBJ1-4; 9 bases agree with TRBD1. There are 15 residues in the CDR3. CDR1 is SEHNR, CDR2 FQNEAQ, per germline (reference sequence). Trimming cost V 2 bases and J 7 bases; bases outside gene matches: 5. This chain's CDR3 is CASSLQDRGVEKLFF. CDR3 nucleotides: TGTGCCAGCAGCTTACAGGACAGGGGAGTTGAAAAACTGTTTTTT.

This clone was found a few times. The chain carries TRBV18 and TRBJ2-7, with a possible D match to TRBD2 (6 bases). This CDR3 has 14 amino acids. Looked up from germline, CDR1 is KGHSH and CDR2 is LQKENI. V was shortened by 4 bases and J by 0 bases, with 10 bases between the two germline ends. The CDR3 sequence: CASSLAASSYEQYF. In nucleotides, the CDR3 is TGTGCCAGCTCACTAGCGGCGAGCTCCTACGAGCAGTACTTC.

This chain connects TRBV5-3 to TRBJ1-5, with a possible D match to TRBD1 (6 bases). TRBV5-3 is an ORF for which the function is uncertain. The CDR3 has 14 amino acids. The ends were cut back, 1 base at V and 3 bases at J, with 8 bases in the middle. CDR3 nucleotides: TGTGCCAGAAGCTTGTCAGGGGCCAATCAGCCCCAGCATTTT. Protein sequence: CARSLSGANQPQHF.